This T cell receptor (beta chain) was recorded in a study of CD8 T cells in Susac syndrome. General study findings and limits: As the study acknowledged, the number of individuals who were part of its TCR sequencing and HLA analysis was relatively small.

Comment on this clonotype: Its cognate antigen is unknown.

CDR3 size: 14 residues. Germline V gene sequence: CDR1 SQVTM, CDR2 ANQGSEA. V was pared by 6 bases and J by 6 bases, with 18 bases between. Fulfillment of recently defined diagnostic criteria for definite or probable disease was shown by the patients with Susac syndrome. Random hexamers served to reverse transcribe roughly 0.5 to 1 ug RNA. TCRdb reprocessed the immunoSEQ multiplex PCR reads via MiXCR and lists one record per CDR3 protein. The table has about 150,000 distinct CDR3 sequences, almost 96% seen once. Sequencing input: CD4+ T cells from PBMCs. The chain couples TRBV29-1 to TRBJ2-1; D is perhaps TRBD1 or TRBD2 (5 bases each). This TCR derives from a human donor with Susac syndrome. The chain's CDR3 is CSVGLTAGSNEQFF. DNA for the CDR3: TGCAGCGTGGGCTTGACGGCAGGGAGCAATGAGCAGTTCTTC.